The rows below give T cell receptor beta chains drawn from one sample of a study of blood T cell repertoires in COVID-19. Clones were sequenced by immunoSEQ multiplex PCR, and TCRdb holds only the in-frame ones, with some missing. The data show 380,000 or so clones, with approximately 90% seen just once and about 0.89% held by the top ten. Sequences were obtained from PBMCs or T cells enriched from blood (not recorded which). These receptors originate from a woman in her thirties with acute COVID-19. Each CDR3 is given with its conserved first and last residue. The D gene is left open where the match is weak. Rows give clone size only sometimes, using once, few, many, or a class for an expanded clone.

abundance | d_gene | j_gene | v_gene | CDR3aa | CDR3nt
- | TRBD1 | TRBJ1-2 | TRBV6-5 | CASRQGARGYGYTF | TGTGCCAGCAGACAGGGGGCGCGGGGCTATGGCTACACCTTC
- | - | TRBJ1-5 | TRBV6-5 | CASPGSNQPQHF | TGTGCCAGCCCGGGGAGCAATCAGCCCCAGCATTTT
- | - | TRBJ1-6 | TRBV6-5 | CASNPRSSYNSPLHF | TGTGCCAGCAACCCACGGAGCTCCTATAATTCACCCCTCCACTTT
- | TRBD2 | TRBJ2-3 | TRBV2 | CASSERLAGKSTDTQYF | TGTGCCAGCAGTGAGCGGCTAGCGGGGAAGAGCACAGATACGCAGTATTTT
- | - | TRBJ2-2 | TRBV5-1 | CASSLSGRAVFF | TGCGCCAGCAGCTTGAGTGGCAGGGCGGTGTTTTTT
- | - | TRBJ1-6 | TRBV2 | CASSEAAGSYNSPLHF | TGTGCCAGCAGTGAAGCGGCCGGGTCCTATAATTCACCCCTCCACTTT
- | TRBD1 | TRBJ2-3 | TRBV3-1/TRBV3-2 | CASSQIDRVTDTQYF | TGTGCCAGCAGCCAAATAGACAGGGTAACAGATACGCAGTATTTT
- | TRBD1 | TRBJ1-4 | TRBV28 | CASHSRTGGWKLFF | TGTGCCAGCCATTCCAGGACAGGGGGTTGGAAACTGTTTTTT
few | TRBD1 | TRBJ1-2 | TRBV5-1 | CASSLPTGPGQGAGGYTF | TGCGCCAGCAGCCTCCCCACGGGCCCGGGACAGGGGGCGGGAGGCTACACCTTC
- | - | TRBJ1-1 | TRBV25-1 | CASKAGRGNTEAFF | TGTGCCAGCAAGGCAGGGCGAGGGAACACTGAAGCTTTCTTT
- | - | TRBJ1-6 | TRBV19 | CASSIVAGLNSPLHF | TGTGCCAGTAGTATAGTGGCAGGGCTGAATTCACCCCTCCACTTT
- | TRBD1 | TRBJ1-2 | TRBV6-5 | CASSNDRVGGYTF | TGTGCCAGCAGTAACGACAGGGTGGGAGGCTACACCTTC
- | - | TRBJ1-4 | TRBV5-1 | CASSSGDRGTNEKLFF | TGCGCCAGCAGCTCCGGCGATCGGGGAACTAATGAAAAACTGTTTTTT
- | - | TRBJ1-6 | TRBV10-2 | CASSPSSSYNSPLHF | TGCGCCAGCAGTCCGTCTTCCTCCTATAATTCACCCCTCCACTTT
- | TRBD1 | TRBJ1-2 | TRBV24-1 | CATSDPGQRIGGYTF | TGTGCCACCAGTGACCCGGGACAGAGAATTGGTGGCTACACCTTC
- | - | TRBJ1-1 | TRBV2 | CASSEASRGNTEAFF | TGTGCCAGCAGTGAAGCGTCCAGGGGGAACACTGAAGCTTTCTTT
- | TRBD2 | TRBJ2-3 | TRBV5-1 | CASSLIPGLAGGPTDTQYF | TGCGCCAGCAGCCTGATACCGGGACTAGCGGGGGGGCCGACAGATACGCAGTATTTT
- | TRBD2 | TRBJ2-1 | TRBV9 | CASSVSGGYNEQFF | TGTGCCAGCAGCGTAAGCGGGGGTTACAATGAGCAGTTCTTC
- | - | TRBJ1-2 | TRBV11-1 | CASSSRQSRNYGYTF | TGTGCCAGCAGCTCCAGACAGTCCAGAAACTATGGCTACACCTTC
- | - | TRBJ1-4 | TRBV4-2 | CASSQYPSERVNEKLFF | TGTGCCAGCAGCCAATACCCTTCGGAGCGGGTTAATGAAAAACTGTTTTTT
- | TRBD1 | TRBJ1-2 | TRBV6-5 | CASRPGQGYGYTF | TGTGCCAGCAGACCGGGACAGGGCTATGGCTACACCTTC
- | - | TRBJ1-1 | TRBV28 | CASSSGDATWGGEAFF | TGTGCCAGCAGTTCTGGAGATGCTACCTGGGGGGGTGAAGCTTTCTTT
- | - | TRBJ1-4 | TRBV6-5 | CASIQGVGTNEKLFF | TGTGCCAGCATTCAAGGGGTAGGGACTAATGAAAAACTGTTTTTT
- | TRBD1 | TRBJ1-5 | TRBV24-1 | CATSDPGQGGGQPQHF | TGTGCCACCAGTGACCCCGGACAGGGGGGCGGTCAGCCCCAGCATTTT
- | - | TRBJ1-2 | TRBV30 | CAWSRVGLNYGYTF | TGTGCCTGGAGTAGGGTAGGACTTAACTATGGCTACACCTTC
- | - | TRBJ1-2 | TRBV11-2 | CASSPGSYYGYTF | TGTGCCAGCAGCCCCGGGAGCTACTATGGCTACACCTTC
- | TRBD2 | TRBJ2-3 | TRBV5-1 | CASNRGGGTDTQYF | TGCGCCAGCAATCGCGGGGGAGGCACAGATACGCAGTATTTT
- | - | TRBJ2-7 | TRBV2 | CASSRTAAGGEQYF | TGTGCCAGCAGTCGGACTGCCGCGGGTGGTGAGCAGTACTTC
- | - | TRBJ1-5 | TRBV19 | CATRGDKLNQPQHF | TGTGCCACCCGAGGGGACAAACTCAATCAGCCCCAGCATTTT
- | - | TRBJ2-3 | TRBV5-4 | CASSLVGVGSPDTQYF | TGTGCCAGCAGCTTGGTAGGGGTAGGTTCTCCAGATACGCAGTATTTT
- | TRBD1 | TRBJ1-1 | TRBV14 | CASSRGQDRVVGTEAFF | TGTGCCAGCAGTCGAGGACAGGACAGGGTGGTGGGCACTGAAGCTTTCTTT
- | TRBD2 | TRBJ2-2 | TRBV2 | CASLAGDGELFF | TGTGCCAGCTTAGCGGGTGACGGGGAGCTGTTTTTT
once | - | TRBJ2-3 | TRBV5-1 | CASSLAGDTQYF | TGCGCCAGCAGCTTGGCCGGGGATACGCAGTATTTT
- | TRBD2 | TRBJ2-3 | TRBV7-2 | CASSAGTSGRDTQYF | TGTGCCAGCAGCGCCGGGACTAGCGGCAGAGATACGCAGTATTTT
once | - | TRBJ1-1 | TRBV2 | CASRRTAGGNTEAFF | TGTGCCAGCAGACGGACTGCGGGGGGGAACACTGAAGCTTTCTTT
- | TRBD1 | TRBJ2-2 | TRBV5-8 | CASSLGPGTGNTGELFF | TGTGCCAGCAGCTTAGGACCTGGGACAGGGAACACCGGGGAGCTGTTTTTT
- | - | TRBJ1-1 | TRBV6-5 | CASSSRGGGTEAFF | TGTGCCAGCAGTTCCCGGGGGGGTGGCACTGAAGCTTTCTTT
- | TRBD2 | TRBJ2-3 | TRBV30 | CALRLAGSPDTQYF | TGTGCCTTACGACTAGCGGGGTCCCCAGATACGCAGTATTTT
- | - | TRBJ1-1 | TRBV24-1 | CATSDLGHHKNTEAFF | TGTGCCACCAGTGATTTGGGACACCATAAGAACACTGAAGCTTTCTTT
- | - | TRBJ1-4 | TRBV15 | CATSSRDNSNEKLFF | TGTGCCACCAGCAGCCGGGACAACAGTAATGAAAAACTGTTTTTT
- | TRBD2 | TRBJ2-2 | TRBV28 | CASSLLAGVGTGELFF | TGTGCCAGCAGTCTACTAGCGGGGGTGGGAACCGGGGAGCTGTTTTTT
- | - | TRBJ1-1 | TRBV3-1/TRBV3-2 | CASSPDGGTEAFF | TGTGCCAGCAGCCCCGACGGGGGTACTGAAGCTTTCTTT
- | - | TRBJ1-6 | TRBV6-1 | CASSELSSYNSPLHF | TGTGCCAGCAGTGAACTGAGCTCCTATAATTCACCCCTCCACTTT
- | TRBD1 | TRBJ1-4 | TRBV5-5 | CASSLYGQGDEKLFF | TGTGCCAGCAGCCTGTATGGGCAGGGGGATGAAAAACTGTTTTTT
- | - | TRBJ1-2 | TRBV11-2 | CASSPRRTLYGYTF | TGTGCCAGCAGCCCTCGACGGACACTCTATGGCTACACCTTC
once | TRBD1 | TRBJ2-2 | TRBV7-3 | CASSLRGGQGGTGELFF | TGTGCCAGCAGCTTAAGGGGAGGACAGGGTGGCACCGGGGAGCTGTTTTTT
- | TRBD2 | TRBJ2-3 | TRBV10-1 | CASSESGLAGTDTQYF | TGCGCCAGCAGTGAGTCTGGGCTAGCGGGAACAGATACGCAGTATTTT
- | TRBD1 | TRBJ1-1 | TRBV7-3 | CASSSTGGDVTEAFF | TGTGCCAGCAGCTCGACAGGGGGTGACGTCACTGAAGCTTTCTTT
- | - | TRBJ1-2 | TRBV5-1 | CASSLALTGYYGYTF | TGCGCCAGCAGCTTGGCGCTAACAGGGTACTATGGCTACACCTTC
- | TRBD1 | TRBJ1-4 | TRBV5-3 | CARSYMDRGTNEKLFF | TGTGCCAGAAGCTATATGGACAGGGGGACTAATGAAAAACTGTTTTTT
- | TRBD1 | TRBJ2-3 | TRBV6-2/TRBV6-3 | CASSNDRGVDTQYF | TGTGCCAGCAGTAATGACAGGGGGGTAGATACGCAGTATTTT
few | - | TRBJ1-1 | TRBV10-3 | CAISASTGYTEAFF | TGTGCCATCAGTGCCTCTACAGGGTACACTGAAGCTTTCTTT
- | TRBD1 | TRBJ2-7 | TRBV27 | CASSPGQGVYEQYF | TGTGCCAGCAGTCCGGGACAGGGGGTGTACGAGCAGTACTTC
- | - | TRBJ1-6 | TRBV6-5 | CASVPQGYYNSPLHF | TGTGCCAGCGTTCCTCAGGGTTATTATAATTCACCCCTCCACTTT
- | - | TRBJ2-7 | TRBV6-2/TRBV6-3 | CASSRAWGRNEQYF | TGTGCCAGCAGTAGGGCTTGGGGGAGGAACGAGCAGTACTTC